These T cell receptor beta chains were read from a single sample in a study of T cell responses to AZD1222 COVID-19 vaccine. The method was immunoSEQ multiplex PCR; TCRdb's version includes in-frame clones alone and lacks a portion of them. In the table there are about 150,000 clones, 80% to 95% of which are singletons. This specimen consisted of peripheral blood, obtained 28 days after the second AZD1222 dose. The receptors were sampled from an adult who received the AZD1222 COVID-19 vaccine. The CDR3 runs from the conserved cysteine through the conserved F or W. A D gene is named only where the DNA matches it firmly. Size is omitted from some rows. Given values are once, few, many or a class for expanded clones.

>TRBV2|TRBD1|-|TRBJ2-6
CASGTGGWFSGANVLTF
TGTGCCAGCGGGACAGGGGGTTGGTTCTCTGGGGCCAACGTCCTGACTTTC
>TRBV28|-|-|TRBJ1-6
CASSPGGVYSPLHF
TGTGCCAGCAGTCCGGGGGGGGTGTACTCACCCCTCCACTTT
>TRBV5-8|-|-|TRBJ2-1
CASGSDSPSYEQFF
TGTGCCAGCGGATCTGACAGCCCCTCATATGAGCAGTTCTTC
>TRBV19|-|-|TRBJ1-1
CASSIDGGTEAFF
TGTGCCAGTAGTATAGACGGGGGCACTGAAGCTTTCTTT
>TRBV19|TRBD2|-|TRBJ2-1
CASSLSGRKTNEQFF
TGTGCCAGTAGCCTAAGCGGGAGGAAGACGAATGAGCAGTTCTTC
>TRBV6-5|-|-|TRBJ1-2
CASSRPGQGLYGYTF
TGTGCCAGCAGTAGACCGGGACAAGGTCTCTATGGCTACACCTTC
>TRBV29-1|TRBD1|-|TRBJ1-1
CSETSEVTGGNTEAFF
TGCAGCGAAACCTCAGAGGTGACAGGGGGGAACACTGAAGCTTTCTTT
>TRBV19|-|-|TRBJ1-1
CASSTETAFMNTEAFF
TGTGCCAGTAGTACAGAAACCGCCTTCATGAACACTGAAGCTTTCTTT
>TRBV27|TRBD2|few|TRBJ2-7
CASGRTSREQYF
TGTGCCAGCGGCCGGACTAGCCGCGAGCAGTACTTC
>TRBV7-9|-|-|TRBJ1-5
CASSLVGSNSNQPQHF
TGTGCCAGCAGCTTAGTGGGTTCCAATAGCAATCAGCCCCAGCATTTT
>TRBV5-5|-|-|TRBJ2-7
CASSLGREQYF
TGTGCCAGCAGCTTGGGTAGGGAGCAGTACTTC
>TRBV20-1|-|once|TRBJ2-5
CSASERDGGRTQYF
TGCAGTGCTAGTGAACGGGACGGAGGTCGGACCCAGTACTTC
>TRBV28|-|-|TRBJ1-2
CASSFGRVDYGYTF
TGTGCCAGCAGTTTTGGCAGGGTAGACTATGGCTACACCTTC
>TRBV15|-|few|TRBJ2-7
CATSSTTIYEQYF
TGTGCCACCAGCAGCACCACGATCTACGAGCAGTACTTC
>TRBV10-3|-|-|TRBJ1-2
CAISEGQGGYGYTF
TGTGCCATCAGTGAGGGTCAGGGTGGCTATGGCTACACCTTC
>TRBV7-8|-|-|TRBJ1-1
CASSLFPTGEAFF
TGTGCCAGCAGCTTATTCCCGACAGGTGAAGCTTTCTTT
>TRBV6-2/TRBV6-3|-|-|TRBJ2-1
CASSPWPGSQNNEQFF
TGTGCCAGCAGCCCCTGGCCCGGGAGTCAGAACAATGAGCAGTTCTTC
>TRBV6-5|-|-|TRBJ2-7
CASRDVGNYEQYF
TGTGCCAGCCGGGATGTAGGGAACTACGAGCAGTACTTC
>TRBV3-1/TRBV3-2|TRBD2|-|TRBJ2-5
CASSLLGLAQETQYF
TGTGCCAGCAGCCTCCTTGGACTAGCACAAGAGACCCAGTACTTC
>TRBV20-1|-|-|TRBJ2-3
CSAGPIDTQYF
TGCAGTGCCGGACCGATAGATACGCAGTATTTT
>TRBV5-6|-|-|TRBJ2-7
CASSLGPLVTHEQYF
TGTGCCAGCAGCTTGGGTCCTTTAGTGACCCACGAGCAGTACTTC
>TRBV6-5|TRBD1|-|TRBJ2-2
CASTGGRDTGELFF
TGTGCCAGTACAGGGGGCAGGGACACCGGGGAGCTGTTTTTT
>TRBV5-3|-|-|TRBJ1-4
CARSLHGAAGLATNEKLFF
TGTGCCAGAAGCTTGCACGGGGCAGCAGGTCTTGCAACTAATGAAAAACTGTTTTTT
>TRBV4-1|-|-|TRBJ2-7
CASSQGVFYGLDEQYF
TGCGCCAGCAGCCAAGGGGTGTTTTATGGGTTGGACGAGCAGTACTTC
>TRBV7-9|-|few|TRBJ2-2
CASSARFDRAPNTGELFF
TGTGCCAGCAGCGCGCGCTTCGACAGAGCCCCGAACACCGGGGAGCTGTTTTTT
>TRBV5-1|TRBD1|-|TRBJ2-7
CASSSGQGSYEQYF
TGCGCCAGCAGCTCGGGACAGGGATCCTACGAGCAGTACTTC
>TRBV6-1|-|-|TRBJ1-2
CASSDSLGLGYGYTF
TGTGCCAGCAGTGATTCCTTAGGACTGGGCTATGGCTACACCTTC
>TRBV30|-|-|TRBJ1-1
CAWSVKGPTEAFF
TGTGCCTGGAGTGTTAAGGGCCCCACTGAAGCTTTCTTT
>TRBV27|-|once|TRBJ2-1
CASSPPGGLNEQFF
TGTGCCAGCAGTCCTCCCGGGGGCCTCAATGAGCAGTTCTTC
>TRBV21-1|-|-|TRBJ1-5
CASSSFSQLDSNQPQHF
TGTGCCAGCAGCTCATTTAGTCAGCTTGATAGCAATCAGCCCCAGCATTTT
>TRBV7-2|-|-|TRBJ2-2
CASSTGMVTGELFF
TGTGCCAGCAGCACAGGGATGGTCACCGGGGAGCTGTTTTTT
>TRBV24-1|TRBD1|once|TRBJ2-2
CATSDLRTGEVGELFF
TGTGCCACCAGTGACCTGAGGACAGGGGAGGTCGGGGAGCTGTTTTTT
>TRBV2|-|once|TRBJ1-5
CASSAPGDRWQPQHF
TGTGCCAGCAGTGCCCCAGGGGACCGATGGCAGCCCCAGCATTTT
>TRBV27|-|-|TRBJ1-6
CASSFSAAQGVGSPLHF
TGTGCCAGCAGCTTTTCAGCCGCACAGGGAGTGGGGTCACCCCTCCACTTT
>TRBV7-2|TRBD2|-|TRBJ2-1
CASSLARLAGGRNEQFF
TGTGCCAGCAGCTTAGCGCGCCTAGCGGGAGGGAGGAATGAGCAGTTCTTC
>TRBV5-1|-|-|TRBJ1-1
CASSLGVNTEAFF
TGCGCCAGCAGCTTGGGGGTGAACACTGAAGCTTTCTTT